The rows below give T cell receptor beta chains drawn from one sample of a study of neurological immune-mediated disorders. TCRdb recomputed calls from the 5' RACE reads with MiXCR, one row per CDR3 protein. Among approximately 80,000 distinct CDR3 sequences listed, around 4% were seen once. Specimen: PBMCs. The receptors derive from a woman aged 60-75 years with multiple sclerosis. The CDR3 runs from the conserved cysteine through the conserved F or W. The order of the fields is V gene, D gene, clone size, J gene, CDR3 DNA, CDR3 protein. The D gene is left open where the match is weak. Clone size, where shown, is once, few, many, or a class for clones that have expanded.

>TRBV7-8|-|-|TRBJ1-2
TGTGCCAGCAGCGTCCCACCAACCGGACCGGGACAAAACTATGGCTACACCTTC
CASSVPPTGPGQNYGYTF
>TRBV15|TRBD1|many|TRBJ2-1
TGTGCCACCAGCAGCGAGACAGGGGGCCCCTACAATGAGCAGTTCTTC
CATSSETGGPYNEQFF
>TRBV7-2|-|many|TRBJ2-5
TGTGCCAGCACCCTCTATCAAGAGACCCAGTACTTC
CASTLYQETQYF
>TRBV5-1|-|many|TRBJ1-4
TGCGCCAGCAGCTTGGACGGTGCAGCAGTTTTAGAAAAACTGTTTTTT
CASSLDGAAVLEKLFF
>TRBV29-1|-|many|TRBJ2-7
TGCAGCGTTGATAAGGACAGCTCCTACGAGCAGTACTTC
CSVDKDSSYEQYF
>TRBV21-1|-|many|TRBJ2-1
TGTGCCAGCAGCAAAGTTCCGGGAGGGTGCCAGGAGCAGTTCTTC
CASSKVPGGCQEQFF
>TRBV5-1|TRBD2|many|TRBJ2-1
TGCGCCAGCAGCTTGGGGGGTAGGCCGAGCGGGGGTGCGAATGAGCAGTTCTTC
CASSLGGRPSGGANEQFF
>TRBV5-1|-|many|TRBJ1-6
TGCGCCAGCAGCTACCAGGTTAATTCACCCCTCCACTTT
CASSYQVNSPLHF
>TRBV7-6|TRBD2|many|TRBJ2-1
TGTGCCAGCAGCTTAGTGCCTAGCGGGGGAGCGAGCTCCTACAATGAGCAGTTCTTC
CASSLVPSGGASSYNEQFF
>TRBV4-1|TRBD1|many|TRBJ1-5
TGCGCCAGCAGCCCCGACCGGGACAGCTTTTATAGCAATCAGCCCCAGCATTTT
CASSPDRDSFYSNQPQHF
>TRBV6-5|TRBD2|many|TRBJ2-3
TGTGCCAGCACCCACGGACTAGGCACAGATACGCAGTATTTT
CASTHGLGTDTQYF